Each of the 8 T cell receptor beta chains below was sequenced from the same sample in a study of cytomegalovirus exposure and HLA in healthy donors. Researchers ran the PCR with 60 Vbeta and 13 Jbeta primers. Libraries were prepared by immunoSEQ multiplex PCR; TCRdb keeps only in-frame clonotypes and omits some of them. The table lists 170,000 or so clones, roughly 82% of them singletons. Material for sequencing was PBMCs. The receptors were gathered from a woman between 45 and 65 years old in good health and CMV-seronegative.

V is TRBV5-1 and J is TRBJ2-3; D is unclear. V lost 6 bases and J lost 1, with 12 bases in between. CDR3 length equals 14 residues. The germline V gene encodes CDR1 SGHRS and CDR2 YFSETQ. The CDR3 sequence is CASTHLRRTDTQYF. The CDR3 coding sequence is TGCGCCAGCACCCATTTGCGCCGCACAGATACGCAGTATTTT.

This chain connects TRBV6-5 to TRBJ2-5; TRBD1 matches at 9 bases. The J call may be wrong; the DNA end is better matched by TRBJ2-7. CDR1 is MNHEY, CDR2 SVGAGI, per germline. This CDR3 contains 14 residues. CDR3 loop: CASSYIGQGSEQYF. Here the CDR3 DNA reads TGTGCCAGCAGTTACATAGGACAGGGGTCCGAGCAGTACTTC.

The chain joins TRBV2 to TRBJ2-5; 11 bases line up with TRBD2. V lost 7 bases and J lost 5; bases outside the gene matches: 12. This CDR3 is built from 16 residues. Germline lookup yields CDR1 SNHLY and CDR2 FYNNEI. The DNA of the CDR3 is TGTGCCAGCAATCCCTTGGATAGCGGGGGGGCTGAGACCCAGTACTTC. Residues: CASNPLDSGGAETQYF.

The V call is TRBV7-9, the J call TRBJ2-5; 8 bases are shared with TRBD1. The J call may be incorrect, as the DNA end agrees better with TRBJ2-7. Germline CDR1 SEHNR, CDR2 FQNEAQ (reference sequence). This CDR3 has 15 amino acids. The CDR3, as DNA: TGTGCCAGCAGCCGCACAGGGGGAAGCTCCTACGAGCAGTACTTC. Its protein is CASSRTGGSSYEQYF.

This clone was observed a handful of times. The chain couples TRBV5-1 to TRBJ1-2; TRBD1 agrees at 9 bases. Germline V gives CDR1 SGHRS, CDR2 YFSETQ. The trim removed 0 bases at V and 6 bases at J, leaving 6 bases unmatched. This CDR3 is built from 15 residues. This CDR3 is CASSLGNRGHDGYTF. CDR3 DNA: TGCGCCAGCAGCTTGGGGAACAGGGGGCATGATGGCTACACCTTC. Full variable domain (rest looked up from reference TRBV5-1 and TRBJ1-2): KAGVTQTPRYLIKTRGQQVTLSCSPISGHRSVSWYQQTPGQGLQFLFEYFSETQRNKGNFPGRFSGRQFSNSRSEMNVSTLELGDSALYLCASSLGNRGHDGYTFGSGTRLTVV.

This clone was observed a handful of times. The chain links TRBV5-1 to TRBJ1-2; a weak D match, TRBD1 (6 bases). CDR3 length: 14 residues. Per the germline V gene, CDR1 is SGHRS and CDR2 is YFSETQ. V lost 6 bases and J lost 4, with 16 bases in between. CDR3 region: CASTQSGASYGYTF. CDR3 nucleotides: TGCGCCAGCACTCAATCAGGGGCTAGCTATGGCTACACCTTC.

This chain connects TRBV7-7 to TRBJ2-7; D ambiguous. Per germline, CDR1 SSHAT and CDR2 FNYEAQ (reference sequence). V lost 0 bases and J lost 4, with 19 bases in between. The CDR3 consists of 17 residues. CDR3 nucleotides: TGTGCCAGCAGCTTAGCCCGCTCTAGATCGGAACCGTACGAGCAGTACTTC. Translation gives CASSLARSRSEPYEQYF.

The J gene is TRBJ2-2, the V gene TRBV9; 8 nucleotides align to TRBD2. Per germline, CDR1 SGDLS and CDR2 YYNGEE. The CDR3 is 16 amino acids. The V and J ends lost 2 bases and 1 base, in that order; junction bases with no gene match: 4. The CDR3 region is CASSVSGTRNTGELFF. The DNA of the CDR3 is TGTGCCAGCAGCGTTTCCGGGACTAGGAACACCGGGGAGCTGTTTTTT. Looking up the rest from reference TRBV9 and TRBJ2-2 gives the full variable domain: DSGVTQTPKHLITATGQRVTLRCSPRSGDLSVYWYQQSLDQGLQFLIQYYNGEERAKGNILERFSAQQFPDLHSELNLSSLELGDSALYFCASSVSGTRNTGELFFGEGSRLTVL.